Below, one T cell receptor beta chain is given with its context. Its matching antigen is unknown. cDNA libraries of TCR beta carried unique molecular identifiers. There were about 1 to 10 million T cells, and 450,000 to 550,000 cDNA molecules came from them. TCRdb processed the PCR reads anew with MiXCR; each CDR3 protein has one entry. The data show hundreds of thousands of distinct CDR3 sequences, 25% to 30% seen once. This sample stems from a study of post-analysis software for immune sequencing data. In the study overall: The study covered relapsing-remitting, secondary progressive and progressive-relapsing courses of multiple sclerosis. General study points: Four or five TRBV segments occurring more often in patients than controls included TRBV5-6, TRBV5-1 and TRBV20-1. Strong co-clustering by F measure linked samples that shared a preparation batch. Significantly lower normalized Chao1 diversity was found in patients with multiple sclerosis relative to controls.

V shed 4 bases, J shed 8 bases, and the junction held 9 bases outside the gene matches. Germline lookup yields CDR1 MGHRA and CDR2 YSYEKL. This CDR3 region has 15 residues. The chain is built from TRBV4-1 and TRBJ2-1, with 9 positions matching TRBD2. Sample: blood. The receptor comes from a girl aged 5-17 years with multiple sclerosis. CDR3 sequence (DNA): TGCGCCAGCAGCCTAAGAGGGGGGACTAGCCATGAGCAGTTCTTC. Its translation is CASSLRGGTSHEQFF.